This T cell receptor beta chain emerged from a study of T cells in Graves' hyperthyroidism and ophthalmopathy. Study-wide results and caveats: Most thyroid clonotypes expanded above 0.001 were also detected in blood.

The TCR beta CDR3 regions underwent amplification using RNA transcripts as the source. The HTBI primer set served for first-round RT-PCR of the TCR CDR3. TCRdb reprocessed the multiplex PCR reads with MiXCR, giving one entry per CDR3 protein. The table has roughly 700,000 distinct CDR3 sequences, roughly a third seen once; the top ten hold around 29%. Recently diagnosed hyperthyroidism of less than 2 months' duration affected patients aged 18 to 65. Exclusion of patients followed from uncontrolled infection, other autoimmune disease, pregnancy or lactation. Trimming took 6 bases from V and 4 from J, leaving 15 bases between them. Germline loops: CDR1 MNHEY, CDR2 SVGAGI. This CDR3 is built from 15 residues. Only a few counts were recorded for this clonotype. Its antigen is undetermined.

The sample taken for sequencing was blood. The V and J genes are TRBV6-5 and TRBJ2-2; no definite D call. The source of this sequence is a woman aged 40-49 years with Graves' hyperthyroidism. DNA of the CDR3: TGTGCCAGCAGCTTAAGGGCCCGTTCCACCGGGGAGCTGTTTTTT. It codes for CASSLRARSTGELFF.